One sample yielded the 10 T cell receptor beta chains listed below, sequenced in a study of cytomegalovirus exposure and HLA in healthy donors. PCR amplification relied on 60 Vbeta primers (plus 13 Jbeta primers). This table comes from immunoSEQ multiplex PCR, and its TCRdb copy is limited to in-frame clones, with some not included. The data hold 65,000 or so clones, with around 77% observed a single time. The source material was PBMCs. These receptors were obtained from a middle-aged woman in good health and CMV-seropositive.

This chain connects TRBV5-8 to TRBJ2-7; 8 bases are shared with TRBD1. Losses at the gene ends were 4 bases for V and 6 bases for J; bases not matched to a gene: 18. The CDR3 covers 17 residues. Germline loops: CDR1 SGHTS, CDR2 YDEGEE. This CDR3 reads CASSPDPGTGPFGEQYF. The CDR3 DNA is TGTGCCAGCAGCCCAGACCCCGGGACAGGTCCTTTCGGCGAGCAGTACTTC.

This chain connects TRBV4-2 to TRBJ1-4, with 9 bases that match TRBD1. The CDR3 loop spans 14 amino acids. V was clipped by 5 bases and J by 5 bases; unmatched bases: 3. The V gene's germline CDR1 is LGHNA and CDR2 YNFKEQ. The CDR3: CASSYGQGNEKLFF. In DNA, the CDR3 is TGTGCCAGCAGCTACGGACAGGGGAATGAAAAACTGTTTTTT.

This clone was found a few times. The CDR3 here is CASSRGGGSYEQYF. The DNA of the CDR3 is TGTGCCAGCAGCCGCGGGGGGGGATCCTACGAGCAGTACTTC. This chain uses TRBV5-5 with TRBJ2-7; 9 nucleotides align to TRBD2. Germline assignment: CDR1 SGHKS and CDR2 YYEKEE (reference sequence). The ends lost 4 bases at V and 1 base at J; junction bases unmatched: 3. The CDR3 spans 14 residues.

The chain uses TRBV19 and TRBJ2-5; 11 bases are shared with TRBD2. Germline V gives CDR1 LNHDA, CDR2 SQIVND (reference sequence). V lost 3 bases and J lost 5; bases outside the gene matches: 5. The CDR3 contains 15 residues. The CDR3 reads CASSISLAGVETQYF. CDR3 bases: TGTGCCAGTAGTATCTCACTAGCGGGGGTGGAGACCCAGTACTTC. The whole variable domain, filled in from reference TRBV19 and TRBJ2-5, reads DGGITQSPKYLFRKEGQNVTLSCEQNLNHDAMYWYRQDPGQGLRLIYYSQIVNDFQKGDIAEGYSVSREKKESFPLTVTSAQKNPTAFYLCASSISLAGVETQYFGPGTRLLVL.

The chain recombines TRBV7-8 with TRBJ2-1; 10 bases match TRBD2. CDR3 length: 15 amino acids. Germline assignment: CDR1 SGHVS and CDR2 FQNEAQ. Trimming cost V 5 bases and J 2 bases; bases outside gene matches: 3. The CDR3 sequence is CASSKLAGPYNEQFF. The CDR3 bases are TGTGCCAGCAGCAAACTAGCGGGGCCCTACAATGAGCAGTTCTTC.

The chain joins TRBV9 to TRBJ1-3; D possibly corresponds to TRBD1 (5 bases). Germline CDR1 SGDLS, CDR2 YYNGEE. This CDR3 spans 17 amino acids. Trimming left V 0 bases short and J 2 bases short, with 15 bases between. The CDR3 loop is CASSVDTGRVAGNTIYF. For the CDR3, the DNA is TGTGCCAGCAGCGTAGATACTGGCAGGGTAGCTGGAAACACCATATATTTT. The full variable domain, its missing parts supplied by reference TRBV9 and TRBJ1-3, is DSGVTQTPKHLITATGQRVTLRCSPRSGDLSVYWYQQSLDQGLQFLIQYYNGEERAKGNILERFSAQQFPDLHSELNLSSLELGDSALYFCASSVDTGRVAGNTIYFGEGSWLTVV.

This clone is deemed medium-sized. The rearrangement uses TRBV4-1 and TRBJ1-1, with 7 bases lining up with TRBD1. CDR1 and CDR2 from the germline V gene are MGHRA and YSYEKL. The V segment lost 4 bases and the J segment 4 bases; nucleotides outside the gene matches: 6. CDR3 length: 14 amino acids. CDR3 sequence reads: CASSPNRGGTEAFF. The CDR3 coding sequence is TGCGCCAGCAGCCCGAACAGGGGCGGCACTGAAGCTTTCTTT.

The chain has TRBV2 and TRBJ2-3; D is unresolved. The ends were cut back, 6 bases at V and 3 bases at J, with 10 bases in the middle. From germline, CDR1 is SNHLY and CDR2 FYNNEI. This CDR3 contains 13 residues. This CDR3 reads CASSEEWTDTQYF. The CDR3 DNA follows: TGTGCCAGCAGCGAGGAATGGACAGATACGCAGTATTTT.

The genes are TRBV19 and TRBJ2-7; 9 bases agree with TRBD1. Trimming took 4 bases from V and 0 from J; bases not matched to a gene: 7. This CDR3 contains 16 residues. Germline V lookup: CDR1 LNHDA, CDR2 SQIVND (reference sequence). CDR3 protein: CASSRKGTGTSYEQYF. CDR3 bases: TGTGCCAGTAGTAGGAAGGGGACAGGGACCTCCTACGAGCAGTACTTC.

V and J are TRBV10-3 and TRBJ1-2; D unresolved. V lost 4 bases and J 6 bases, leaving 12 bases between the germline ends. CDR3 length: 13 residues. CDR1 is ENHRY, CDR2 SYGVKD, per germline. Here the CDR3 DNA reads TGTGCCATCAGTGGTTTGAGAGCGAATGGCTACACCTTC. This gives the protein CAISGLRANGYTF.